These 9 T cell receptor beta chains originate from one sample sequenced in a study of cytomegalovirus exposure and HLA in healthy donors. The PCR made use of 60 Vbeta and 13 Jbeta primers. Sequencing used immunoSEQ multiplex PCR; TCRdb keeps in-frame clones, though not all of them. This sample has over 150,000 clones; approximately 81% occur once, and the top ten carry 0.35% to 0.45%. Source material: PBMCs. Receptors were obtained from a boy between 2 and 10 years old in good health and CMV-seronegative.

The table lists this clone with a count of one. The rearrangement links TRBV29-1 to TRBJ2-3, with 8 nucleotides matching TRBD1. The CDR3 covers 15 residues. After removal of 0 bases from V and 3 bases from J, the junction contained 5 bases not matched to a gene. Germline values: CDR1 SQVTM, CDR2 ANQGSEA. The CDR3 bases are TGCAGCGTTGAAGAGTCCCAGGGGGCAACAGATACGCAGTATTTT. Residues: CSVEESQGATDTQYF.

J is TRBJ2-1 and V is TRBV7-2; the D gene is possibly TRBD2 (5 bases). Trimming left V 2 bases short and J 4 bases short, with 9 bases between. CDR1 and CDR2 (germline): SGHTA, FQGNSA. The CDR3 is 14 residues long. The CDR3 nucleotides are TGTGCCAGCAGCTTATCTAGCACATACAATGAGCAGTTCTTC. Its translation is CASSLSSTYNEQFF. Combining the CDR3 with reference TRBV7-2 and TRBJ2-1 gives the whole variable domain GAGVSQSPSNKVTEKGKDVELRCDPISGHTALYWYRQSLGQGLEFLIYFQGNSAPDKSGLPSDRFSAERTGGSVSTLTIQRTQQEDSAVYLCASSLSSTYNEQFFGPGTRLTVL.

This chain links TRBV9 with TRBJ2-7; TRBD1 is a possible D gene (6 bases). V dropped 5 bases and J dropped 1 base, with 10 bases sitting between them. CDR1 SGDLS and CDR2 YYNGEE come from the germline V gene. The CDR3 is made up of 13 amino acids. The CDR3, as DNA: TGTGCCAGCAGTTCAGGGGTTTCCTACGAGCAGTACTTC. This codes for CASSSGVSYEQYF.

V gene TRBV11-2 combines with J gene TRBJ2-5, with D unresolved. The CDR3 extends over 15 amino acids. Trimming took 5 bases from V and 1 from J, leaving 14 bases between them. Germline V gene lookup returns CDR1 SGHAT and CDR2 FQNNGV. CDR3 sequence (DNA): TGTGCCAGCAGCACCTCTTACGGTCGCCAAGAGACCCAGTACTTC. It codes for CASSTSYGRQETQYF.

The CDR3 is CATNQGSTEAFF. The CDR3 DNA reads TGTGCCACCAACCAGGGTTCCACTGAAGCTTTCTTT. The chain has TRBV10-3 and TRBJ1-1, with a weak D call TRBD1 (5 bases). V was cut by 10 bases and J by 4 bases, with 13 bases left in between. Germline CDR1 ENHRY, CDR2 SYGVKD. The length of the CDR3 is 12 residues.

This clone has just one count. The V call is TRBV7-9, the J call TRBJ1-2; no clear D gene. CDR1 and CDR2 (germline): SEHNR, FQNEAQ (reference sequence). This CDR3 region has 15 residues. The V end was cut by 5 bases, the J end by 0 bases, with 13 bases between. CDR3 in DNA: TGTGCCAGCAGCCTACTACAAAATTCTAACTATGGCTACACCTTC. Translated: CASSLLQNSNYGYTF.

The V and J genes are TRBV4-1 and TRBJ2-7; possibly TRBD2 for D (6 bases). The germline V gene encodes CDR1 MGHRA and CDR2 YSYEKL. The CDR3 consists of 15 residues. V was cut by 1 base and J by 6 bases, with 16 bases left in between. CDR3 sequence reads: CASSQAVLATSEQYF. The CDR3 coding sequence is TGCGCCAGCAGCCAAGCTGTTCTAGCGACTTCCGAGCAGTACTTC.

This chain joins TRBV6-1 and TRBJ2-1; maybe TRBD2 (5 bases). The V end lost 6 bases, the J end lost 10 bases, and 10 bases lay between the germline ends. Germline lookup yields CDR1 MNHNS and CDR2 SASEGT. The CDR3 covers 11 residues. CDR3 sequence (DNA): TGTGCCAGCAGCCGGGAACAAGAGCAGTTCTTC. Translated, it gives CASSREQEQFF.

The chain employs TRBV18 and TRBJ2-7; no clear D. V lost 6 bases, J lost 5 bases, and 29 bases lay in between. The CDR3 has 18 amino acids. In germline, CDR1 is KGHSH, CDR2 LQKENI. The CDR3, as DNA: TGTGCCAGCTCGCCGGCCCCCCCATATCCCTCCACTAAGGACGAGCAGTACTTC. It codes for CASSPAPPYPSTKDEQYF. Based on the CDR3 plus reference TRBV18 and TRBJ2-7, the full variable domain is NAGVMQNPRHLVRRRGQEARLRCSPMKGHSHVYWYRQLPEEGLKFMVYLQKENIIDESGMPKERFSAEFPKEGPSILRIQQVVRGDSAAYFCASSPAPPYPSTKDEQYFGPGTRLTVT.